The T cell receptor (beta chain) described here comes from a study of blood T cell repertoires in COVID-19. This CDR3 is built from 12 residues. CDR1 SGHDT and CDR2 YYEEEE come from the germline V gene. V lost 3 bases and J lost 3, with 3 bases in between. The method was immunoSEQ multiplex PCR; TCRdb's version includes in-frame clones alone and lacks a portion of them. The table records over 300,000 clones, more than 75% of them present only once. The chain joins TRBV5-6 to TRBJ2-2; D not certain. The receptor was isolated from a woman aged 25 to 39 with acute COVID-19. The sequenced material came from PBMCs or T cells enriched from blood (not recorded which). This chain's CDR3 is CASSSYTGELFF. CDR3 DNA sequence: TGTGCCAGCAGCTCGTACACCGGGGAGCTGTTTTTT.